The 5 T cell receptor beta chains below all came from one sample that was sequenced in a study of control samples from healthy donors and cancer patients. Data came from immunoSEQ multiplex PCR; TCRdb stores just in-frame clones and leaves some out. The table records 150,000 to 200,000 clones, 88% of them present only once. Sequencing input: blood. All receptors derive from a man in his late teens or twenties in good health.

The chain joins TRBV7-8 to TRBJ2-2; D call uncertain. Between the trimmed V and J ends, which lost 5 bases and 6 bases, there was a span of 19 bases. Germline CDR1 is SGHVS and CDR2 is FQNEAQ. CDR3 length equals 16 residues. CDR3 in DNA: TGTGCCAGCAGCCCTTACCCGGATGAAATGCCCGGGGAGCTGTTTTTT. It yields the protein CASSPYPDEMPGELFF.

The V gene is TRBV5-4, the J gene TRBJ2-7; 10 bases map to TRBD2. Trimming removed 4 bases from V and 2 bases from J; junction bases left unmatched: 15. CDR3 length: 18 amino acids. In germline, CDR1 is SGHNT, CDR2 YYREEE (reference sequence). The CDR3 sequence is CASSQPGALAGVTYEQYF. DNA for the CDR3: TGTGCCAGCAGCCAGCCCGGGGCGCTAGCGGGGGTAACCTACGAGCAGTACTTC.

This clone was seen a few times. The genes are TRBV11-2 and TRBJ2-5, with 7 bases lining up with TRBD1. V was pared by 4 bases and J by 5 bases, with 7 bases of the junction left unmatched. Per the germline V gene, CDR1 is SGHAT and CDR2 is FQNNGV. This CDR3 contains 14 residues. CDR3 sequence reads: CASSSTGSEETQYF. In nucleotides, the CDR3 is TGTGCCAGCAGCTCGACAGGGTCGGAGGAGACCCAGTACTTC.

J is TRBJ2-2 and V is TRBV28; D call uncertain. The CDR3 loop spans 17 amino acids. Looked up from germline, CDR1 is MDHEN and CDR2 is SYDVKM. V was trimmed by 6 bases and J by 0 bases, leaving 17 bases between them. This CDR3 is CASSRIGEISNTGELFF. The DNA of the CDR3 is TGTGCCAGCAGCAGGATTGGGGAAATATCGAACACCGGGGAGCTGTTTTTT. The entire variable domain, with the rest obtained from reference TRBV28 and TRBJ2-2, is as follows: DVKVTQSSRYLVKRTGEKVFLECVQDMDHENMFWYRQDPGLGLRLIYFSYDVKMKEKGDIPEGYSVSREKKERFSLILESASTNQTSMYLCASSRIGEISNTGELFFGEGSRLTVL.

This chain connects TRBV11-1 to TRBJ1-1; the match to TRBD1 covers 9 bases. CDR3 length equals 16 residues. Trimming cost V 5 bases and J 4 bases; bases outside gene matches: 11. Germline assignment: CDR1 SGHAT and CDR2 FQDESV (reference sequence). CDR3 region: CASSRPGTGLITEAFF. In DNA, the CDR3 is TGTGCCAGCAGCCGTCCCGGGACAGGGTTGATCACTGAAGCTTTCTTT. Using reference TRBV11-1 and TRBJ1-1 for the parts outside the CDR3, the full variable domain is EAEVAQSPRYKITEKSQAVAFWCDPISGHATLYWYRQILGQGPELLVQFQDESVVDDSQLPKDRFSAERLKGVDSTLKIQPAELGDSAMYLCASSRPGTGLITEAFFGQGTRLTVV.